This T cell receptor (beta chain) was obtained from a study of blood T cell repertoires in COVID-19. The CDR3 runs to 13 residues. Trimming removed 10 bases from V and 6 bases from J, with 16 bases in between. Germline V gene lookup returns CDR1 SGHTA and CDR2 FQGTGA. Generated by immunoSEQ multiplex PCR, the TCRdb table keeps only in-frame clones and is missing some. This sample carries 100,000 to 150,000 clones, around 86% of them seen once, and the ten largest clones take approximately 30%. Input material: peripheral blood. This TCR came from a woman aged 80 or over with acute or convalescent COVID-19. This chain links TRBV7-3 with TRBJ2-1; D may be TRBD2 (6 bases). Written as DNA, the CDR3 is TGTGCCACCTCACGGGGGTCTGGCAATGAGCAGTTCTTC. It specifies CATSRGSGNEQFF.